What follows are 21 T cell receptor beta chains derived from one specimen sequenced in a study of blood T cell repertoires in COVID-19. Assay: immunoSEQ multiplex PCR; the TCRdb copy retains only in-frame clones and omits some. This sample has around 300,000 clones, with around 90% found just once. Sequencing was performed on PBMCs or T cells enriched from blood (not recorded which). These receptor sequences come from a woman aged 25 to 39 who had recovered from COVID-19.

This rearrangement joins TRBV6-5 to TRBJ2-3; possible D gene TRBD1, 6 bases. V lost 2 bases and J lost 8, with 20 bases in between. The germline V gene encodes CDR1 MNHEY and CDR2 SVGAGI. The length of the CDR3 is 16 residues. The CDR3: CASSYPSRGKGSTQYF. CDR3 sequence (DNA): TGTGCCAGCAGTTACCCAAGTAGGGGGAAGGGGAGTACGCAGTATTTT.

There are a few counts of this clone. V is TRBV4-3 and J is TRBJ2-1; possible D gene TRBD2, 6 bases. The germline CDR1 and CDR2 sequences are LGHNA and YSLEER. The CDR3 covers 16 residues. With 5 bases removed from V and 1 base from J, the gap between germline ends came to 15 bases. Written as DNA, the CDR3 is TGCGCCAGCAGCGCACGACTCGCGGGGTCCTACAATGAGCAGTTCTTC. It encodes CASSARLAGSYNEQFF.

The rearrangement joins TRBV6-2 or TRBV6-3 to TRBJ1-1; weak D call: TRBD1 (6 bases). V lost 2 bases and J lost 5, with 18 bases in between. The CDR3 is 16 amino acids. Germline V gene lookup returns CDR1 MNHEY and CDR2 SVGEGT. This CDR3 is CASSYDPQQGDTEAFF. CDR3 bases: TGTGCCAGCAGTTACGATCCGCAACAGGGAGATACTGAAGCTTTCTTT.

V gene TRBV4-3 combines with J gene TRBJ1-5; D gene ambiguous. CDR3 length: 14 amino acids. The germline V gene has CDR1 LGHNA and CDR2 YSLEER. Between the trimmed V and J ends, which lost 0 bases and 4 bases, there was a span of 7 bases. The chain's CDR3 is CASSQDTVNQPQHF. The CDR3 DNA sequence: TGCGCCAGCAGCCAAGACACAGTTAATCAGCCCCAGCATTTT.

This clone appeared a single time. The V call is TRBV7-2, the J call TRBJ1-4; 8 bases are shared with TRBD1. Trimming took 4 bases from V and 7 from J; bases not matched to a gene: 5. Germline V CDR1 and CDR2: SGHTA, FQGNSA. The length of the CDR3 is 14 residues. This CDR3 is CASSSTGAGEKLFF. The CDR3, as DNA: TGTGCCAGCAGCTCGACAGGGGCGGGTGAAAAACTGTTTTTT.

This rearrangement joins TRBV25-1 to TRBJ2-1; 8 nucleotides agree with TRBD1. J gave up 3 bases and V 3 bases, and 4 bases lay outside the gene matches. The CDR3 sequence is 15 residues long. Germline V gene sequence: CDR1 MGHDK, CDR2 SYGVNS. In DNA, the CDR3 is TGTGCCAGCAGTGACAGGGGGCAGGGCTACAATGAGCAGTTCTTC. Its translation: CASSDRGQGYNEQFF.

The gene calls are TRBV7-2 and TRBJ2-7; TRBD1 aligns across 7 bases. This CDR3 is 15 amino acids long. Germline CDR1 is SGHTA and CDR2 is FQGNSA. The V gene end was trimmed by 6 bases and the J gene end by 0 bases; junction bases not matched to a gene: 8. CDR3 coding DNA: TGTGCCAGCAGACCAACCGGGACAGCCTCCTACGAGCAGTACTTC. This encodes CASRPTGTASYEQYF.

The chain joins TRBV19 to TRBJ2-6, with TRBD1 matching over 11 bases. Trimming cost V 7 bases and J 0 bases; bases outside gene matches: 8. Per the germline V gene, CDR1 is LNHDA and CDR2 is SQIVND (reference sequence). CDR3 size: 18 residues. CDR3 protein: CASISLGQGGSGANVLTF. The CDR3 nucleotides read TGTGCCAGTATCTCCCTGGGACAGGGGGGCTCTGGGGCCAACGTCCTGACTTTC.

The rearrangement joins TRBV11-2 to TRBJ2-7; 11 bases align to TRBD2. After removal of 2 bases from V and 4 bases from J, the junction contained 4 bases not matched to a gene. This CDR3 region has 15 residues. CDR1 is SGHAT, CDR2 FQNNGV, per germline. The CDR3 region has the DNA TGTGCCAGCAGCTTAAAGACTAGCGGGAATTACGAGCAGTACTTC. Its translation: CASSLKTSGNYEQYF.

This chain links TRBV30 with TRBJ1-5, with 8 bases matching TRBD1. The CDR3 has 15 residues. V shed 2 bases, J shed 0 bases, and the junction held 3 bases outside the gene matches. CDR1 and CDR2 (germline): GTSNPN, SVGIG (reference sequence). The CDR3 protein is CAWSRQGISNQPQHF. The CDR3 nucleotides are TGTGCCTGGAGTCGACAGGGGATTAGCAATCAGCCCCAGCATTTT.

V usage is TRBV29-1 and J usage is TRBJ1-2, with 9 bases that match TRBD1. Per the germline V gene, CDR1 is SQVTM and CDR2 is ANQGSEA. The trim removed 2 bases at V and 1 base at J, leaving 11 bases unmatched. This CDR3 contains 17 residues. The chain's CDR3 is CSVEYGGDRVINYGYTF. CDR3 DNA: TGCAGCGTTGAATACGGGGGGGACAGGGTTATTAACTATGGCTACACCTTC.

CDR3: CASSSNNRKESEKLFF. Written as DNA, the CDR3 is TGTGCCAGCAGCTCGAACAACAGGAAAGAAAGCGAAAAACTGTTTTTT. The chain couples TRBV12-1 to TRBJ1-4; the tabulated D call, TRBD1, remains unverified against the DNA. TRBV12-1 is tagged as a pseudogene. The CDR3 extends over 16 amino acids.

The chain is built from TRBV30 and TRBJ1-6; perhaps TRBD1 as D (5 bases). Germline V CDR1 and CDR2: GTSNPN, SVGIG (reference sequence). This CDR3 has 15 residues. V was cut by 5 bases and J by 13 bases, with 24 bases left in between. CDR3 sequence reads: CAWEHRRPPYRPLHF. CDR3 DNA: TGTGCCTGGGAACACAGGCGGCCGCCGTATAGGCCCCTCCACTTT.

The CDR3 DNA reads as TGTGCCAGCAGTTTAATGCAGACAGGCAACACTGAAGCTTTCTTT. This codes for CASSLMQTGNTEAFF. The chain has TRBV27 and TRBJ1-1, with D possibly TRBD1 on 6 matching bases. CDR3 size: 15 residues. Looked up from germline, CDR1 is MNHEY and CDR2 is SMNVEV (reference sequence). Trimming stripped 2 bases from V and 2 bases from J, with 12 bases between.

This clone was seen only a few times. The chain couples TRBV28 to TRBJ1-4; 7 bases map to TRBD1. This CDR3 has 13 residues. Germline-derived CDR1 and CDR2 are MDHEN and SYDVKM. V dropped 6 bases and J dropped 7; count of bases not matched to a gene: 5. The CDR3 DNA reads TGTGCCAGCAGGACAGGGCTGGGTGAAAAACTGTTTTTT. This gives the protein CASRTGLGEKLFF.

Written as DNA, the CDR3 is TGTGCCAGCAGCCAGGACCACAGGGGCAATCAGCCCCAGCATTTT. Protein sequence: CASSQDHRGNQPQHF. The chain couples TRBV3-1 (or the pseudogene TRBV3-2) to TRBJ1-5, with D possibly matching TRBD1 (6 bases). The CDR3 totals 15 residues. CDR1 is LGHDT and CDR2 is YNNKEL in the germline V gene (reference sequence). V was pared by 3 bases and J by 2 bases, with 11 bases between.

V is TRBV5-1 and J is TRBJ2-7, with 8 bases fitting TRBD2. Germline values: CDR1 SGHRS, CDR2 YFSETQ. This CDR3 is 14 amino acids long. Trimming cost V 2 bases and J 4 bases; bases outside gene matches: 5. The CDR3 DNA reads as TGCGCCAGCAGCTTAGCGGGAGTCGAGTACGAGCAGTACTTC. This sequence encodes CASSLAGVEYEQYF.

J is TRBJ1-1 and V is TRBV2, with TRBD1 matching over 7 bases. The V segment lost 6 bases and the J segment 3 bases; nucleotides outside the gene matches: 7. CDR3 length: 14 residues. From germline, CDR1 is SNHLY and CDR2 FYNNEI. CDR3 residues: CASSRQGRDTEAFF. DNA for the CDR3: TGTGCCAGCAGCCGACAGGGTAGGGACACTGAAGCTTTCTTT.

This chain uses TRBV12-3 or TRBV12-4 with TRBJ1-5, with D tentatively TRBD1 (6 bases). Trimming shortened V by 5 bases and J by 6 bases, and 11 bases separated the two germline ends. The CDR3 is made up of 13 amino acids. CDR3 DNA sequence: TGTGCCAGCAGTCCCGTCAGGGGTCAGCCCCAGCATTTT. Protein: CASSPVRGQPQHF.

The genes are TRBV11-2 and TRBJ2-1; TRBD1 might be the D (6 bases). Trimming pared 5 bases from V and 1 base from J, leaving 18 bases between. This CDR3 has 17 amino acids. The germline CDR1 and CDR2 sequences are SGHAT and FQNNGV. The CDR3 sequence: CASSTYRDLKSYNEQFF. The CDR3 nucleotides are TGTGCCAGCAGCACCTACAGGGACCTCAAATCCTACAATGAGCAGTTCTTC.

CDR3 amino acids: CASRGTGAGANVLTF. The CDR3 DNA is TGTGCCAGCAGGGGGACAGGGGCTGGGGCCAACGTCCTGACTTTC. J is TRBJ2-6 and V is TRBV7-9, with TRBD1 matching over 10 bases. CDR1 is SEHNR, CDR2 FQNEAQ, per germline (reference sequence). V shed 6 bases, J shed 2 bases, and the junction held 1 base outside the gene matches. The CDR3 consists of 15 residues.